The subject of this entry is one T cell receptor (beta chain). This clone's antigen is unknown. Base qualities are not at hand, and no much larger clone is one base apart. Based on the germline V gene (reference sequence), the CDR1 and CDR2 sequences are SGHNT and YYREEE. The CDR3, cysteine through phenylalanine, is 13 amino acids long. Only CDR3 DNA is held: 39 bases, read in frame from base 1. The V and J ends are trimmed by 2 bases and 4 bases, leaving 9 bases between them. Receptor libraries were prepared by the immunoSEQ multiplex PCR assay. This immuneACCESS table, as held by TCRdb, lists in-frame sequences with V and J called but not all clones. Of the missing ones, under half trace to an unresolved V gene in checked studies; the others have no known cause. The sample contains about 120,000 clones, about 91% of them found a single time. The ten largest clones add up to roughly 3.4% of the sample.

The data derive from a study of control samples from healthy donors and cancer patients (dated by TCRdb to about 2020). The clonotype originates from a man in his forties in good health. Material: blood. The chain employs TRBV5-4 and TRBJ1-2; TRBD1 could be the D gene, as 6 bases match. The CDR3 reads as follows: CASSLQGGYGYTF. The nucleotide sequence is TGTGCCAGCAGCTTACAGGGAGGCTATGGCTACACCTTC.